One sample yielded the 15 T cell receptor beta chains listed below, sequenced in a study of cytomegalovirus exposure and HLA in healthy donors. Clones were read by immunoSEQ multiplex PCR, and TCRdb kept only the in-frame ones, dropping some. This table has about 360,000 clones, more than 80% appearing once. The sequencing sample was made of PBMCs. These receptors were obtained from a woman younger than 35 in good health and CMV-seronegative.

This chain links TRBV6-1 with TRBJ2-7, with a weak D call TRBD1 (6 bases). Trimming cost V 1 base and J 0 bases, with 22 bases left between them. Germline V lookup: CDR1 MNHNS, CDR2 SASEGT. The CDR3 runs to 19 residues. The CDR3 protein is CASSEGHPPDRPFSYEQYF. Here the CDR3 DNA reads TGTGCCAGCAGTGAAGGCCATCCCCCTGACAGGCCTTTCTCCTACGAGCAGTACTTC.

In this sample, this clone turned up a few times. CDR3: CASSVQGLGYEQYF. The DNA of the CDR3 is TGTGCCAGCAGCGTACAGGGTCTTGGCTACGAGCAGTACTTC. V gene TRBV7-8 combines with J gene TRBJ2-7; TRBD1 is a possible D gene (6 bases). V was cut by 5 bases and J by 3 bases, with 14 bases left in between. This CDR3 is 14 amino acids long. The V gene's germline CDR1 is SGHVS and CDR2 FQNEAQ.

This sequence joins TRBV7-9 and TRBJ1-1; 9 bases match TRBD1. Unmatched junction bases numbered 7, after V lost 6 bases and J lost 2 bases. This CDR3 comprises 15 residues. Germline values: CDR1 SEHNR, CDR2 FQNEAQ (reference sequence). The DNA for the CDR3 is TGTGCCAGCAGTCCACAGGGGGCGGAAAACACTGAAGCTTTCTTT. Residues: CASSPQGAENTEAFF.

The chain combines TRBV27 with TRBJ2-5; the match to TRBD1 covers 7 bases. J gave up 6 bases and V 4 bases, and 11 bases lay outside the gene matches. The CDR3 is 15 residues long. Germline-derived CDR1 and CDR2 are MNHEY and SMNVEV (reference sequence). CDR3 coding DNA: TGTGCCAGCAGTTCTTACCCCGACAGGGAGAAGACCCAGTACTTC. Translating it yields CASSSYPDREKTQYF.

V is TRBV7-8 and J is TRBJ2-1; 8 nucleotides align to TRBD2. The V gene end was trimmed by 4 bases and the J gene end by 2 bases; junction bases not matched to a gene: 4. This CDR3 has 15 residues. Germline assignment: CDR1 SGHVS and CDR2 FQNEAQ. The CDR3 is CASSSHGRAYNEQFF. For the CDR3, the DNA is TGTGCCAGCAGCTCCCACGGGAGGGCCTACAATGAGCAGTTCTTC.

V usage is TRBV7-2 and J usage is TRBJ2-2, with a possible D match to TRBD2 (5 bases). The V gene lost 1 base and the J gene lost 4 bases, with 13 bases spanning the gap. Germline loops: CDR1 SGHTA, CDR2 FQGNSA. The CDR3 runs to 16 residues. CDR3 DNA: TGTGCCAGCAGCTTAGTATCCCCCCGGGGCACCGGGGAGCTGTTTTTT. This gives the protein CASSLVSPRGTGELFF.

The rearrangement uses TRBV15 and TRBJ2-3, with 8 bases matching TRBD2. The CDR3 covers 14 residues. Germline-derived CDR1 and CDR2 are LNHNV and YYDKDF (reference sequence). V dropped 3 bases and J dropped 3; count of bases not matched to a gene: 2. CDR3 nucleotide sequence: TGTGCCACCAGCAGCAGCGGGAGAACAGATACGCAGTATTTT. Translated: CATSSSGRTDTQYF.

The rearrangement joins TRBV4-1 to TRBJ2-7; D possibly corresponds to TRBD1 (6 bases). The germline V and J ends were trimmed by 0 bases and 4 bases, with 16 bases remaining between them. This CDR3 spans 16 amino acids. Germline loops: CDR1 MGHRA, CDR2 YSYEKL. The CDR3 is CASSQDVRGKGYEQYF. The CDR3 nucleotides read TGCGCCAGCAGCCAAGATGTAAGGGGGAAAGGATACGAGCAGTACTTC.

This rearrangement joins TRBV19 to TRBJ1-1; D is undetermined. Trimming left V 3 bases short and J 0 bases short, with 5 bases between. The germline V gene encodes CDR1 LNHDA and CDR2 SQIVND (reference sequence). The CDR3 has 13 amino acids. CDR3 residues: CASSIYMNTEAFF. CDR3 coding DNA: TGTGCCAGTAGTATTTACATGAACACTGAAGCTTTCTTT.

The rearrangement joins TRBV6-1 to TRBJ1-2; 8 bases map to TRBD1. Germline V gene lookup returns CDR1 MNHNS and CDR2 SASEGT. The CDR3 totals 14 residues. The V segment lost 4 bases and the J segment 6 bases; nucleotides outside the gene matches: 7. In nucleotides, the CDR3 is TGTGCCAGCAGTGTGGGGGCAGGGGGCGATGGCTACACCTTC. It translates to CASSVGAGGDGYTF.

The CDR3 coding sequence is TGTGCCAGCTCACCAGGCCCCTCCCCATCCAATGAGCAGTTCTTC. It yields the protein CASSPGPSPSNEQFF. V and J are TRBV18 and TRBJ2-1; D call uncertain. Germline V lookup: CDR1 KGHSH, CDR2 LQKENI. Trimming removed 2 bases at V and 6 bases at J, with 14 bases between. The CDR3 has 15 residues.

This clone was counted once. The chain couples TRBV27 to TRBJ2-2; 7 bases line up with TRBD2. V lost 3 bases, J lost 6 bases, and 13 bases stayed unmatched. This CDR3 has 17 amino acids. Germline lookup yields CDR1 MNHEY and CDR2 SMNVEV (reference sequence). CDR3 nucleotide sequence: TGTGCCAGCAGTTTTGAGGGCGGACTAGTGGGGTCCGGGGAGCTGTTTTTT. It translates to CASSFEGGLVGSGELFF.

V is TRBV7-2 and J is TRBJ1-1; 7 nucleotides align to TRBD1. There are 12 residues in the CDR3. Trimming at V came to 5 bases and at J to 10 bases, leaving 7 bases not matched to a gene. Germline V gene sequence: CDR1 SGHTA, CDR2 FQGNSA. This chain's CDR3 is CASSQTQGGAFF. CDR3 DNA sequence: TGTGCCAGCAGCCAAACCCAGGGGGGAGCTTTCTTT.

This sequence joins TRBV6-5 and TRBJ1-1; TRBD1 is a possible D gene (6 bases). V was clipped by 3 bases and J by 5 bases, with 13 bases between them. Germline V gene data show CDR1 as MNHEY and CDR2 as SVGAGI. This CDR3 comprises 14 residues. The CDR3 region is CASSYRGAATEAFF. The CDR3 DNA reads TGTGCCAGCAGTTATCGGGGGGCAGCTACTGAAGCTTTCTTT.

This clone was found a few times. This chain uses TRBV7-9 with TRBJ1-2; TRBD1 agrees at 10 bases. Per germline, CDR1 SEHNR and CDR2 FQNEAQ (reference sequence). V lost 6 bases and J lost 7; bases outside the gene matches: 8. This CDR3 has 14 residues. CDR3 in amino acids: CASRETGTGVGYTF. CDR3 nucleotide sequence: TGTGCCAGCAGAGAAACCGGGACAGGGGTTGGCTACACCTTC.